A selection of T cell receptor beta chains follows, all from one sample in a study of shared clonotypes between healthy human individuals. Some clones are missing from TCRdb's copy, which holds only in-frame ones; the method was immunoSEQ multiplex PCR. The sample includes about 2 million clones, 85% to 95% of them seen just once. What was sequenced was naive CD4+ T cells sorted from blood. The source of these receptors is a man aged 18 to 30 in good health. Both conserved end residues are part of each CDR3. The D gene is left open where the match is weak. Not every row has a clone size; where given, it reads once, few, many or a size class.

clone_size	v_call	j_call	d_call	cdr3_nt	cdr3_aa
few	TRBV11-2	TRBJ1-2	TRBD1	TGTGCCAGCAGCTTAGTACCTCAGGGGGCGGATGGCTACACCTTC	CASSLVPQGADGYTF
NA	TRBV6-1	TRBJ2-7	NA	TGTGCCAGCAGTGGATACCCTAACGAGCAGTACTTC	CASSGYPNEQYF
NA	TRBV7-9	TRBJ1-1	NA	TGTGCCAGCAGCCTTAGGGGACGGATGAACACTGAAGCTTTCTTT	CASSLRGRMNTEAFF
NA	TRBV29-1	TRBJ1-1	TRBD1	TGCAGCGTCTCACCAGGGGGAGGGACTGAAGCTTTCTTT	CSVSPGGGTEAFF
NA	TRBV10-3	TRBJ2-7	TRBD2	TGTGCCATCAGTGATACGCTAGCGGGAGGATACTACGAGCAGTACTTC	CAISDTLAGGYYEQYF
NA	TRBV5-8	TRBJ1-4	TRBD1	TGTGCCAGCAGTACCCGACAGGGACCCAATGAAAAACTGTTTTTT	CASSTRQGPNEKLFF
NA	TRBV7-3	TRBJ1-4	NA	TGTGCCAGCAGCTTAATCCCCACAGGGCGTAATGAAAAACTGTTTTTT	CASSLIPTGRNEKLFF
once	TRBV11-2	TRBJ2-3	NA	TGTGCCAGCAGCTTATATTTGGGCACAGATACGCAGTATTTT	CASSLYLGTDTQYF
NA	TRBV6-1	TRBJ1-2	TRBD1	TGTGCCAGCAGTGGATTATTCGGGACAGGGGACTTGGTCTATGGCTACACCTTC	CASSGLFGTGDLVYGYTF
NA	TRBV5-5	TRBJ1-3	TRBD1	TGTGCCAGCAGCCAGACAGGGGCCGGAAACACCATATATTTT	CASSQTGAGNTIYF
NA	TRBV5-1	TRBJ1-2	TRBD1	TGCGCCAGCAGCATCGCGTTGGACAGGGATAACTATGGCTACACCTTC	CASSIALDRDNYGYTF
NA	TRBV5-1	TRBJ2-5	NA	TGCGCCAGCAGCTTAAGCATACAAGAGACCCAGTACTTC	CASSLSIQETQYF
NA	TRBV6-6	TRBJ2-1	TRBD1	TGTGCCAGCAGCTACGGGACAGGGGGTAACAATGAGCAGTTCTTC	CASSYGTGGNNEQFF
NA	TRBV20-1	TRBJ1-1	NA	TGCAGCCCTGGGGGGTACACTGAAGCTTTCTTT	CSPGGYTEAFF
NA	TRBV4-3	TRBJ1-4	NA	TGCGCCAGCAGCCAGTCCCCCCCCGGGCAAACTAATGAAAAACTGTTTTTT	CASSQSPPGQTNEKLFF
NA	TRBV6-5	TRBJ2-7	NA	TGTGCCAGCACCTCGACCTACGAGCAGTACTTC	CASTSTYEQYF
NA	TRBV19	TRBJ2-5	NA	TGTGCCAGTAGTATAACTACGCGAGAGACCCAGTACTTC	CASSITTRETQYF
NA	TRBV4-3	TRBJ2-2	NA	TGCGCCAGCAGCCCGCAGGGGAGCGGGACAACCGGGGAGCTGTTTTTT	CASSPQGSGTTGELFF
NA	TRBV5-4	TRBJ2-2	NA	TGTGCCAGCAGCGGTGGGGACCCCCCCGGGGAGCTGTTTTTT	CASSGGDPPGELFF
NA	TRBV19	TRBJ2-3	NA	TGTGCCAGTAGCCCATCCCGCGGGACTGGCACAGATACGCAGTATTTT	CASSPSRGTGTDTQYF
NA	TRBV5-8	TRBJ1-1	NA	TGTGCCAGCAGCTCCCGGGGGATGAACACTGAAGCTTTCTTT	CASSSRGMNTEAFF
NA	TRBV11-2	TRBJ2-5	NA	TGTGCCAGCAGCCTAAAAGAGACCCAGTACTTC	CASSLKETQYF